A single sample is the source of the 19 T cell receptor beta chains below, sequenced in a study of blood T cell repertoires in COVID-19. The repertoire was sequenced with immunoSEQ multiplex PCR; TCRdb's copy has only in-frame clones and lacks some. The repertoire has roughly 100,000 clones, approximately 82% of them found once; the top ten carry approximately 15%. The specimen sequenced was peripheral blood. The receptors shown here come from a woman aged 80 or over with acute or convalescent COVID-19.

This clone has more than one count but fewer than ten. This sequence joins TRBV2 and TRBJ2-1; D may be TRBD2 (6 bases). CDR3 length: 13 residues. V dropped 7 bases and J dropped 6 bases, with 13 bases sitting between them. The germline V gene has CDR1 SNHLY and CDR2 FYNNEI. In DNA form, the CDR3 reads TGTGCCAGCAAAGTGGGACTCCGCAATGAGCAGTTCTTC. It encodes CASKVGLRNEQFF. Based on the CDR3 plus reference TRBV2 and TRBJ2-1, the full variable domain is EPEVTQTPSHQVTQMGQEVILRCVPISNHLYFYWYRQILGQKVEFLVSFYNNEISEKSEIFDDQFSVERPDGSNFTLKIRSTKLEDSAMYFCASKVGLRNEQFFGPGTRLTVL.

The CDR3 region is CASSIKARGGDEQFF. The CDR3 DNA reads TGTGCCAGTAGTATAAAGGCCAGGGGAGGGGATGAGCAGTTCTTC. The chain carries TRBV19 and TRBJ2-1; tentatively, D is TRBD2 (7 bases). The CDR3 is 15 amino acids. Germline CDR1 and CDR2: LNHDA and SQIVND (reference sequence). Trimming shortened V by 2 bases and J by 8 bases, and 16 bases separated the two germline ends. Full variable domain (rest looked up from reference TRBV19 and TRBJ2-1): DGGITQSPKYLFRKEGQNVTLSCEQNLNHDAMYWYRQDPGQGLRLIYYSQIVNDFQKGDIAEGYSVSREKKESFPLTVTSAQKNPTAFYLCASSIKARGGDEQFFGPGTRLTVL.

V usage is TRBV7-2 and J usage is TRBJ2-7; 10 bases fit TRBD2. V gave up 1 base and J gave up 2 bases; unmatched junction bases: 2. The CDR3 covers 15 residues. Germline V gives CDR1 SGHTA, CDR2 FQGNSA. This CDR3 reads CASSLGTSGTYEQYF. CDR3 sequence (DNA): TGTGCCAGCAGCTTAGGGACTAGCGGTACCTACGAGCAGTACTTC.

The chain couples TRBV2 to TRBJ2-5; D remains ambiguous. Germline-derived CDR1 and CDR2 are SNHLY and FYNNEI. V gave up 2 bases and J gave up 1 base, with 5 bases separating them. CDR3 size: 13 residues. The CDR3 here is CASSEYFQETQYF. In nucleotides, the CDR3 is TGTGCCAGCAGTGAATACTTCCAAGAGACCCAGTACTTC.

This chain links TRBV7-2 with TRBJ2-1, with no clear D. Germline CDR1 SGHTA, CDR2 FQGNSA. The CDR3 spans 11 residues. V lost 5 bases to trimming and J lost 8 bases, with 7 bases between them. The CDR3 here is CASSVRDEQFF. CDR3 nucleotide sequence: TGTGCCAGCAGCGTGCGAGATGAGCAGTTCTTC.

Only one count was recorded for this clone. The rearrangement joins TRBV6-4 to TRBJ2-2; D remains unclear. Germline V CDR1 and CDR2: MRHNA, SNTAGT. V was clipped by 6 bases and J by 0 bases, with 8 bases between them. CDR3 length equals 14 residues. CDR3 in DNA: TGTGCCAGCAGCCCCTCCTCGAACACCGGGGAGCTGTTTTTT. Encoded protein: CASSPSSNTGELFF.

This clone was seen only a few times. This chain uses TRBV27 with TRBJ2-3; 16 nucleotides match TRBD2. Germline loops: CDR1 MNHEY, CDR2 SMNVEV (reference sequence). After removal of 7 bases from V and 8 bases from J, the junction contained 12 bases not matched to a gene. CDR3 length equals 17 residues. CDR3 nucleotides: TGTGCCAGCACCAGGCCGGGACTAGCGGGAGGGCCACCTACGCAGTATTTT. Its translation: CASTRPGLAGGPPTQYF.

The chain uses TRBV27 and TRBJ1-1; perhaps TRBD1 as D (5 bases). Germline CDR1 MNHEY, CDR2 SMNVEV (reference sequence). The CDR3 sequence is 15 residues long. V was cut by 6 bases and J by 4 bases, with 18 bases left in between. Here the CDR3 reads CASSLGYRGGTEAFF. DNA for the CDR3: TGTGCCAGCAGCTTAGGCTACCGGGGGGGCACTGAAGCTTTCTTT.

This chain connects TRBV28 to TRBJ1-3; a weak D match, TRBD1 (6 bases). CDR1 and CDR2 from the germline V gene are MDHEN and SYDVKM. V was pared by 6 bases and J by 3 bases, with 12 bases between. This CDR3 has 14 residues. The CDR3 DNA reads TGTGCCAGCAGGCCCCAGGACAGTGGAAACACCATATATTTT. Amino acid sequence: CASRPQDSGNTIYF.

CDR3 region: CSAPFQGKQFF. CDR3 DNA sequence: TGCAGTGCCCCTTTTCAGGGAAAACAGTTCTTC. This chain connects TRBV20-1 to TRBJ2-1; tentatively, D is TRBD1 (5 bases). The CDR3 runs to 11 residues. V lost 6 bases to trimming and J lost 13 bases, with 16 bases between them. Germline CDR1 reads DFQATT; CDR2 reads SNEGSKA (reference sequence).

The sample holds one count of this clone. This rearrangement joins TRBV4-2 to TRBJ1-5; D is perhaps TRBD1 (5 bases). The CDR3 consists of 20 residues. Deletions cut 1 base from V and 0 bases from J, with 22 bases between. Germline CDR1 is LGHNA and CDR2 is YNFKEQ. In DNA form, the CDR3 reads TGTGCCAGCAGCCAAGTCTTAAGGGGAATCCAAGCCCATAGCAATCAGCCCCAGCATTTT. Protein product: CASSQVLRGIQAHSNQPQHF.

Worth noting for this clone: Other DNA sequences of this sample code for an identical CDR3. This chain joins TRBV5-1 and TRBJ2-2; TRBD2 matches at 8 bases. Per the germline V gene, CDR1 is SGHRS and CDR2 is YFSETQ. Unmatched junction bases numbered 3, after V lost 4 bases and J lost 1 base. The CDR3 is 15 amino acids. In DNA, the CDR3 is TGCGCCAGCAGCCGGGAGGGGGAGAACACCGGGGAGCTGTTTTTT. It is translated as CASSREGENTGELFF.

On this clone itself: Other nucleotide sequences from this sample produce the same CDR3. This sequence joins TRBV7-9 and TRBJ2-7; D not certain. V was pared by 5 bases and J by 5 bases, with 7 bases between. CDR1 and CDR2 from the germline V gene are SEHNR and FQNEAQ (reference sequence). The CDR3 spans 11 residues. CDR3 coding DNA: TGTGCCAGCAGCCTCTCTCACGAGCAGTACTTC. It specifies CASSLSHEQYF.

The chain combines TRBV4-1 with TRBJ1-5, with a tentative D call TRBD1 (5 bases). CDR3 size: 15 residues. The V gene lost 6 bases and the J gene lost 6 bases, with 18 bases spanning the gap. Germline CDR1 is MGHRA and CDR2 is YSYEKL. CDR3 coding DNA: TGCGCCAGCAGTCCCATTTCGACAGACCTTCAGCCCCAGCATTTT. Translating it yields CASSPISTDLQPQHF.

This chain links TRBV19 with TRBJ1-1; D gene ambiguous. Trimming stripped 6 bases from V and 3 bases from J, with 11 bases between. CDR3 length: 13 residues. Per germline, CDR1 LNHDA and CDR2 SQIVND (reference sequence). CDR3 amino acids: CASSHQVYTEAFF. The CDR3 nucleotides are TGTGCCAGTAGCCATCAGGTTTACACTGAAGCTTTCTTT.

The table lists this clone with a count of one. The CDR3 region has the DNA TGTGCCAGCAGCGCCGACCGCGGGGACTATGGCTACACCTTC. This sequence encodes CASSADRGDYGYTF. The V and J genes are TRBV9 and TRBJ1-2; D gene ambiguous. The V gene lost 3 bases and the J gene lost 3 bases, with 12 bases spanning the gap. This CDR3 spans 14 amino acids. CDR1 and CDR2 (germline): SGDLS, YYNGEE.

The V gene is TRBV25-1, the J gene TRBJ2-1; 9 bases fit TRBD2. Per the germline V gene, CDR1 is MGHDK and CDR2 is SYGVNS. V shed 1 base and J 4 bases; nucleotides not matched to a gene: 2. The CDR3 contains 15 residues. As DNA, the CDR3 is TGTGCCAGCAGTGAATCCCTAGCGGGGTACAATGAGCAGTTCTTC. It yields the protein CASSESLAGYNEQFF.

The chain joins TRBV25-1 to TRBJ1-3; no definite D call. CDR3 length equals 13 residues. Germline CDR1 is MGHDK and CDR2 is SYGVNS. Trimming shortened V by 3 bases and J by 0 bases, and 3 bases separated the two germline ends. The DNA of the CDR3 is TGTGCCAGCAGTGATTACTCTGGAAACACCATATATTTT. Translation: CASSDYSGNTIYF.

The rearrangement joins TRBV5-1 to TRBJ2-2; TRBD1 is a possible D gene (7 bases). This CDR3 contains 15 residues. Germline CDR1 SGHRS, CDR2 YFSETQ. V shed 0 bases and J shed 7 bases, with 13 bases lying between them. CDR3 amino acids: CASSLGQGGSGELFF. The DNA for the CDR3 is TGCGCCAGCAGCTTGGGACAGGGAGGCAGCGGGGAGCTGTTTTTT.